This entry concerns a single TCR beta chain. Without the conserved terminal phenylalanine or tryptophan, this CDR3 likely stems from a read error. Per germline, CDR1 MGHDK and CDR2 SYGVNS. This CDR3 contains 16 residues. Trimming at V came to 3 bases and at J to 2 bases, leaving 5 bases not matched to a gene. RNA transcripts were the template for amplifying TCR beta CDR3 regions. HTBI primers were employed in a first-round RT-PCR of the TCR CDR3. In TCRdb, the multiplex PCR reads were re-called with MiXCR into one record per CDR3 protein. There are about 24,000 distinct CDR3 sequences in the sample; around 50% occur only once, and under 30% lies in the top ten. This specimen comes from a study of T cells in Graves' hyperthyroidism and ophthalmopathy. When hyperthyroidism was first diagnosed, the blood sample was taken, preceding any ophthalmopathy symptoms.

The sequenced material came from blood. This TCR was recovered from a woman between 40 and 55 years old with Graves' hyperthyroidism that later progressed to Graves' ophthalmopathy. V gene TRBV25-1 combines with J gene TRBJ2-3, with 10 nucleotides matching TRBD1. In DNA form, the CDR3 reads TGTGCCAGCAGTGAGGACAGGGGGTTCCTCACAGATACGCAGTATCTT. Translating gives CASSEDRGFLTDTQYL.